The TCR beta chain described here comes from a study of blood T cell repertoires in COVID-19. Study summary: The United States, Italy and Spain were the sources of the acute and convalescent COVID-19 samples. PBMCs, B-cell-depleted T cells, or T cells provided the cDNA or gDNA that made up the material.

CDR1 is SGHKS, CDR2 YYEKEE, per germline (reference sequence). This CDR3 comprises 14 residues. With V trimmed by 0 bases and J by 6 bases, 3 bases remained unmatched. As originally analysed: Amplification of reference gene primers was used by the study to estimate nucleated cell counts. The assay was immunoSEQ multiplex PCR, and TCRdb's table has in-frame clones only and misses some. V and J calls and clone size are those listed in that table; D and trimming were worked out from the DNA. The sample contains 180,000 or so clones, 60% to 85% of which appear only once. The sequence came from a woman aged 45-59 years with active or convalescent COVID-19. This chain links TRBV5-5 with TRBJ2-4, with 7 bases that match TRBD1. Sequencing was performed on peripheral blood. The CDR3 DNA sequence: TGTGCCAGCAGCTTGGGAGGGGGCGGAAACATTCAGTACTTC. It specifies CASSLGGGGNIQYF.